The 2 T cell receptor beta chains listed next were all sequenced from one sample in a study of control samples from healthy donors and cancer patients. Generated by immunoSEQ multiplex PCR, the TCRdb table keeps only in-frame clones and is missing some. The sample comprises 110,000 to 150,000 clones, roughly 92% of which are singletons, and about 10% rests with the top ten. Sequencing input: blood. The origin of the receptors is a man aged 30 to 39 in good health.

The chain links TRBV6-4 to TRBJ2-6, with TRBD1 matching over 7 bases. Looked up from germline, CDR1 is MRHNA and CDR2 is SNTAGT. The CDR3 extends over 19 amino acids. The V and J ends lost 6 bases and 1 base, in that order; junction bases with no gene match: 15. Here the CDR3 DNA reads TGTGCCAGCAGAGAGGGACAGCCTCGGGACGAGTCTGGGGCCAACGTCCTGACTTTC. Encoded protein: CASREGQPRDESGANVLTF.

The chain combines TRBV27 with TRBJ2-7; a possible D gene is TRBD1 (6 bases). The V gene lost 2 bases and the J gene lost 7 bases, with 12 bases spanning the gap. CDR1 and CDR2 from the germline V gene are MNHEY and SMNVEV (reference sequence). The CDR3 extends over 13 amino acids. The CDR3 region has the DNA TGTGCCAGCAGTTTAGTGGGGGCCGGGGAGCAGTACTTC. This codes for CASSLVGAGEQYF.